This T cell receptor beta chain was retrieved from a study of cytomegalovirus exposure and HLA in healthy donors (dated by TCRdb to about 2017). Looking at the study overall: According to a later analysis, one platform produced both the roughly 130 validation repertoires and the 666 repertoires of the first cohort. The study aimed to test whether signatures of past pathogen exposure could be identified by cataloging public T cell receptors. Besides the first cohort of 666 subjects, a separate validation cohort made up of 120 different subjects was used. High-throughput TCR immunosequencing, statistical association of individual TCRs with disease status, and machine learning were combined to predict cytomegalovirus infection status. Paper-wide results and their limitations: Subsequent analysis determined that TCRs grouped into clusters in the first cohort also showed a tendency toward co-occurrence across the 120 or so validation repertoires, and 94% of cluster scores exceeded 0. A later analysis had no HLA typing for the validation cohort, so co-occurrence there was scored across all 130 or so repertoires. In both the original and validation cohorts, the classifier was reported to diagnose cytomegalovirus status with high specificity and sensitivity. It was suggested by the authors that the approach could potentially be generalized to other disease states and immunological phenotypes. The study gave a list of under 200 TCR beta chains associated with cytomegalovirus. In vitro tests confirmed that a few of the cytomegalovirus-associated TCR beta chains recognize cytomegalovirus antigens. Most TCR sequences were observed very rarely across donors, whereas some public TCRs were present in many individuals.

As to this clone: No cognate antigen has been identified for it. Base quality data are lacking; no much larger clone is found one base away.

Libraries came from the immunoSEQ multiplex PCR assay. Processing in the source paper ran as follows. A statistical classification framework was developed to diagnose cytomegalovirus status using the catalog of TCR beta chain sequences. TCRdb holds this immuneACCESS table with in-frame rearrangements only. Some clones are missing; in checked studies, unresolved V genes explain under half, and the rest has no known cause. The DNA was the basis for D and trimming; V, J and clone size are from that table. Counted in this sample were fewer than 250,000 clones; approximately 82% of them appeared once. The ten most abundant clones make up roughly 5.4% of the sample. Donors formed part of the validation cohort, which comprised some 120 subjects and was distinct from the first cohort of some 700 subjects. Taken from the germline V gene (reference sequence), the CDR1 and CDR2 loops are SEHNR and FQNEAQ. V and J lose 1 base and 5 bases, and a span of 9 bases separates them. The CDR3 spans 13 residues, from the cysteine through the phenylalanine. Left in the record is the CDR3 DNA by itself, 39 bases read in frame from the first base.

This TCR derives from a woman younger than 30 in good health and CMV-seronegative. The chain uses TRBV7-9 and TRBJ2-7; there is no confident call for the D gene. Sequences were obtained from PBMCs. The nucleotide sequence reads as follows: TGTGCCAGCAGCTTAGTGGGCCTAGACGAGCAGTACTTC. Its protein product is CASSLVGLDEQYF. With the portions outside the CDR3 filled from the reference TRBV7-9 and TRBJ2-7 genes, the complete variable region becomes DTGVSQNPRHKITKRGQNVTFRCDPISEHNRLYWYRQTLGQGPEFLTYFQNEAQLEKSRLLSDRFSAERPKGSFSTLEIQRTEQGDSAMYLCASSLVGLDEQYFGPGTRLTVT.